This T cell receptor beta chain was recovered during a study of blood T cells in healthy people across ages. Broader study findings: Using unsorted PBMCs precluded a conclusive naive versus antigen-experienced comparison.

Those donating, healthy Caucasian individuals from Russia, were aged roughly 6 to 90. The germline V gene has CDR1 MNHEY and CDR2 SMNVEV (reference sequence). The CDR3 is 13 residues long. V was trimmed by 4 bases and J by 5 bases, leaving 12 bases between them. Comments on this clonotype: What it binds is not known.

For the second PCR, which ran for 7 to 11 cycles, a sample-barcoded 5' primer and a J-beta primer mix were used. In TCRdb, the 5' RACE reads were re-called with MiXCR into one record per CDR3 protein. Of fewer than 2,000,000 distinct CDR3 sequences in the sample, roughly two fifths were seen once. The chain uses TRBV27 and TRBJ2-7; perhaps D is TRBD1 or TRBD2 (5 bases each). The sequencing input was blood. The source is a human donor in good health. The CDR3 DNA sequence: TGTGCCAGCAGTTCCGGGGCGGTCGACGAGCAGTACTTC. Residues: CASSSGAVDEQYF.